The rows below give T cell receptor beta chains drawn from one sample of a study of shared clonotypes between healthy human individuals. Clones were sequenced by immunoSEQ multiplex PCR, and TCRdb holds only the in-frame ones, with some missing. Of 2 million to 2.5 million clones in the sample, 93% were seen once. Sample: naive CD4+ T cells from PBMCs. These receptors came from a man aged 18 to 30 in good health. Some clones in this sample may be carry-over from other donors' samples. CDR3s include the opening cysteine and the closing phenylalanine or tryptophan. D genes are given only for firm matches. A row's size may be missing; if present it is once, few, many or a size class.

CDR3nt: TGTGCCACCAGCAGAGATGGGTGGGGCTACACCTTC
CDR3aa: CATSRDGWGYTF
v_gene: TRBV15
d_gene: -
abundance: -
j_gene: TRBJ1-2

CDR3nt: TGTGCCAGCAGGGTGGGGGATGGGTTCAATGAGCAGTTCTTC
CDR3aa: CASRVGDGFNEQFF
v_gene: TRBV27
d_gene: -
abundance: -
j_gene: TRBJ2-1

CDR3nt: TGTGCCAGCATCTGGCGGGGTGCTAGCTCCTACAATGAGCAGTTCTTC
CDR3aa: CASIWRGASSYNEQFF
v_gene: TRBV2
d_gene: -
abundance: -
j_gene: TRBJ2-1

CDR3nt: TGCGCCAGCAGTGAGTCCCGGACTAGCGTGCGCGATGAGCAGTTCTTC
CDR3aa: CASSESRTSVRDEQFF
v_gene: TRBV10-2
d_gene: TRBD2
abundance: once
j_gene: TRBJ2-1

CDR3nt: TGCGCCAGTCGACCGGGGACAGGGGAGGGGTGGTATGAGCAGTTCTTC
CDR3aa: CASRPGTGEGWYEQFF
v_gene: TRBV23-1
d_gene: TRBD1
abundance: -
j_gene: TRBJ2-1

CDR3nt: TGTGCCAGTAGTAGCCCGGGACAGGGCTACTATGGCTACACCTTC
CDR3aa: CASSSPGQGYYGYTF
v_gene: TRBV19
d_gene: TRBD1
abundance: -
j_gene: TRBJ1-2

CDR3nt: TGTGCCAGCAAGTTGACCGGGGGCACTGAAGCTTTCTTT
CDR3aa: CASKLTGGTEAFF
v_gene: TRBV7-9
d_gene: -
abundance: once
j_gene: TRBJ1-1

CDR3nt: TGTGCCAGCAGCGCGAGGACAGGGTGGTCCGGGGAGCTGTTTTTT
CDR3aa: CASSARTGWSGELFF
v_gene: TRBV5-3
d_gene: TRBD1
abundance: -
j_gene: TRBJ2-2

CDR3nt: TGCGCCAGCAGCTTGGGGGCTCAGGATACCGGGGAGCTGTTTTTT
CDR3aa: CASSLGAQDTGELFF
v_gene: TRBV5-1
d_gene: -
abundance: -
j_gene: TRBJ2-2

CDR3nt: TGTGCCAGCTCACCACCGGAGGGGAACCACGAGCAGTACTTC
CDR3aa: CASSPPEGNHEQYF
v_gene: TRBV18
d_gene: -
abundance: -
j_gene: TRBJ2-7

CDR3nt: TGTGCCAGCAGCTTAGGATTTACGGGCAGCGAACCCCAGCATTTT
CDR3aa: CASSLGFTGSEPQHF
v_gene: TRBV7-2
d_gene: -
abundance: -
j_gene: TRBJ1-5

CDR3nt: TGTGCCAGCAGCTTATTTGTGGCGGGAGGAGAGACCCAGTACTTC
CDR3aa: CASSLFVAGGETQYF
v_gene: TRBV7-2
d_gene: TRBD2
abundance: -
j_gene: TRBJ2-5

CDR3nt: TGTGCCAGCAGCTCCCCGAGGATGAGGACAGATACGCAGTATTTT
CDR3aa: CASSSPRMRTDTQYF
v_gene: TRBV5-6
d_gene: -
abundance: -
j_gene: TRBJ2-3

CDR3nt: TGTGCCAGCAGTTTATGGGGGATTCGGGACACTTCACCCAGGAGGGAGCTGTTTTTT
CDR3aa: CASSLWGIRDTSPRRELFF
v_gene: TRBV27
d_gene: -
abundance: -
j_gene: TRBJ2-2

CDR3nt: TGTGCCAGCAGCCGACCGGGGACTAGCGGGAGGTACGTTATCTACGAGCAGTACTTC
CDR3aa: CASSRPGTSGRYVIYEQYF
v_gene: TRBV11-2
d_gene: TRBD2
abundance: -
j_gene: TRBJ2-7

CDR3nt: TGTGCCAGCAGTGAAGCAGGGGGCGCATTTGGCTACACCTTC
CDR3aa: CASSEAGGAFGYTF
v_gene: TRBV6-1
d_gene: TRBD1
abundance: -
j_gene: TRBJ1-2

CDR3nt: TGTGCCAGCAGTGACTCTAGGACAGGGGCAGATACGCAGTATTTT
CDR3aa: CASSDSRTGADTQYF
v_gene: TRBV28
d_gene: TRBD1
abundance: -
j_gene: TRBJ2-3

CDR3nt: TGTGCCAGTGTATACAGGGGGCGCGGCACTGAAGCTTTCTTT
CDR3aa: CASVYRGRGTEAFF
v_gene: TRBV19
d_gene: TRBD1
abundance: few
j_gene: TRBJ1-1

CDR3nt: TGTGCCAGTAGTCCGAGGGCCAGCATTACCGGGGAGCTGTTTTTT
CDR3aa: CASSPRASITGELFF
v_gene: TRBV19
d_gene: -
abundance: -
j_gene: TRBJ2-2

CDR3nt: TGTGCCAGCAGCTTGGGTCCGGGTTCGAGGCAGCCCCAGCATTTT
CDR3aa: CASSLGPGSRQPQHF
v_gene: TRBV5-4
d_gene: -
abundance: -
j_gene: TRBJ1-5

CDR3nt: TGTGCCAGCAGCTTAGGCAGGGACACTGAAGCTTTCTTT
CDR3aa: CASSLGRDTEAFF
v_gene: TRBV11-1
d_gene: -
abundance: few
j_gene: TRBJ1-1

CDR3nt: TGTGCCAGTAGTATAATGGTTTTTAGCAATCAGCCCCAGCATTTT
CDR3aa: CASSIMVFSNQPQHF
v_gene: TRBV19
d_gene: -
abundance: -
j_gene: TRBJ1-5

CDR3nt: TGTGCCAGCAGCCTGTCCTATGAAAAACTGTTTTTT
CDR3aa: CASSLSYEKLFF
v_gene: TRBV7-6
d_gene: -
abundance: -
j_gene: TRBJ1-4

CDR3nt: TGTGCCAGCAGTTCCAGACTAGCGGGAGGGCCCAACGAGCAGTACTTC
CDR3aa: CASSSRLAGGPNEQYF
v_gene: TRBV27
d_gene: TRBD2
abundance: -
j_gene: TRBJ2-7

CDR3nt: TGCGCCAGCAGCCAAGAGACCCAAGAGACCCAGTACTTC
CDR3aa: CASSQETQETQYF
v_gene: TRBV4-3
d_gene: -
abundance: -
j_gene: TRBJ2-5

CDR3nt: TGTGCCTGGACCAATATCCCGAGCGCTGAAGCTTTCTTT
CDR3aa: CAWTNIPSAEAFF
v_gene: TRBV30
d_gene: -
abundance: -
j_gene: TRBJ1-1

CDR3nt: TGCGCCAGCAGCCCGGGACTAGCGGGAGTAAGTCCCCTGTTCTTC
CDR3aa: CASSPGLAGVSPLFF
v_gene: TRBV4-1
d_gene: TRBD2
abundance: -
j_gene: TRBJ2-1

CDR3nt: TGCGCCAGCAGCTTGGAAGGGACGTACGAGCAGTACTTC
CDR3aa: CASSLEGTYEQYF
v_gene: TRBV5-1
d_gene: -
abundance: -
j_gene: TRBJ2-7

CDR3nt: TGTGCCAGCAGTTTTGACAGGGCCTCCTACGAGCAGTACTTC
CDR3aa: CASSFDRASYEQYF
v_gene: TRBV2
d_gene: TRBD1
abundance: -
j_gene: TRBJ2-7

CDR3nt: TGTGCCAGCAGTAGGGACAGCTACGAGCAGTACTTC
CDR3aa: CASSRDSYEQYF
v_gene: TRBV6-1
d_gene: TRBD1
abundance: -
j_gene: TRBJ2-7

CDR3nt: TGTGCCACCAGCAGGGGCGGGGGAAACACTGAAGCTTTCTTT
CDR3aa: CATSRGGGNTEAFF
v_gene: TRBV15
d_gene: -
abundance: once
j_gene: TRBJ1-1

CDR3nt: TGCGCCAGCAGCCGGGGACTAGCGGGAGTGAATGAGCAGTTCTTC
CDR3aa: CASSRGLAGVNEQFF
v_gene: TRBV5-1
d_gene: TRBD2
abundance: few
j_gene: TRBJ2-1

CDR3nt: TGTGCCAGCAGCTTGTGGCAGGGAAGCTCCTACGAGCAGTACTTC
CDR3aa: CASSLWQGSSYEQYF
v_gene: TRBV7-2
d_gene: -
abundance: -
j_gene: TRBJ2-7

CDR3nt: TGTGCCAGCAGCCTCCTTTCGAGCTCCTACAATGAGCAGTTCTTC
CDR3aa: CASSLLSSSYNEQFF
v_gene: TRBV7-3
d_gene: -
abundance: -
j_gene: TRBJ2-1

CDR3nt: TGCGCCAGCAGCTTGTTCCCGGACCAAGAGACCCAGTACTTC
CDR3aa: CASSLFPDQETQYF
v_gene: TRBV5-1
d_gene: -
abundance: -
j_gene: TRBJ2-5

CDR3nt: TGCGCCAGCAGCCCTGCGACCGGGATACAAGAGACCCAGTACTTC
CDR3aa: CASSPATGIQETQYF
v_gene: TRBV5-1
d_gene: -
abundance: -
j_gene: TRBJ2-5

CDR3nt: TGTGCCATCAGCCTAGGGACGGCTAACTATGGCTACACCTTC
CDR3aa: CAISLGTANYGYTF
v_gene: TRBV10-3
d_gene: -
abundance: -
j_gene: TRBJ1-2

CDR3nt: TGTGCCAGCACCAGAACGGGAAGCGGGAGTTACAATGAGCAGTTCTTC
CDR3aa: CASTRTGSGSYNEQFF
v_gene: TRBV7-2
d_gene: TRBD2
abundance: once
j_gene: TRBJ2-1

CDR3nt: TGTGCCAGTAGTATAGCACAGTCCTACGAGCAGTACTTC
CDR3aa: CASSIAQSYEQYF
v_gene: TRBV19
d_gene: -
abundance: -
j_gene: TRBJ2-7

CDR3nt: TGTGCCAGCAGCCTGGGGGGGGCTTTAGCCAAAAACATTCAGTACTTC
CDR3aa: CASSLGGALAKNIQYF
v_gene: TRBV5-4
d_gene: -
abundance: -
j_gene: TRBJ2-4

CDR3nt: TGTGCCAGTAGTAACAGGGGACTAGGTTCCTACGAGCAGTACTTC
CDR3aa: CASSNRGLGSYEQYF
v_gene: TRBV19
d_gene: -
abundance: once
j_gene: TRBJ2-7

CDR3nt: TGCGCCAGCAGCACCGGGACAGGGAAGACAGATACGCAGTATTTT
CDR3aa: CASSTGTGKTDTQYF
v_gene: TRBV4-1
d_gene: TRBD1
abundance: -
j_gene: TRBJ2-3

CDR3nt: TGCGCCAGCAGCTTGGGAACCCAGGATAACTATGGCTACACCTTC
CDR3aa: CASSLGTQDNYGYTF
v_gene: TRBV5-1
d_gene: -
abundance: -
j_gene: TRBJ1-2

CDR3nt: TGTGCCAGCAGTGAATCGAGGGCACAGGGGCGGTACGAGCAGTACTTC
CDR3aa: CASSESRAQGRYEQYF
v_gene: TRBV25-1
d_gene: TRBD1
abundance: -
j_gene: TRBJ2-7